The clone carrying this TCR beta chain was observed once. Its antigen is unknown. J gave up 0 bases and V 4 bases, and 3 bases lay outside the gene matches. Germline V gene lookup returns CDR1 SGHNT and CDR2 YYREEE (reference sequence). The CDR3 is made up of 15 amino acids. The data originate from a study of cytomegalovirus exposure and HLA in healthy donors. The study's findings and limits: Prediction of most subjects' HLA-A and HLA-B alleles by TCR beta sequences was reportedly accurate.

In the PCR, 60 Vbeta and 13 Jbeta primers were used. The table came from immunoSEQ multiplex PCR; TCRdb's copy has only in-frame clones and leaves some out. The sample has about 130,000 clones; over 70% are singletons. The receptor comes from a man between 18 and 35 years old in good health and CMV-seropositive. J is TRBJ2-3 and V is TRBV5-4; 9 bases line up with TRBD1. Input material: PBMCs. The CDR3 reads CASSRDRASTDTQYF. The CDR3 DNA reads TGTGCCAGCAGCCGGGACAGGGCTAGCACAGATACGCAGTATTTT.